This TCR beta chain was captured by sequencing in a study of control samples from healthy donors and cancer patients. Method: immunoSEQ multiplex PCR; TCRdb's copy keeps in-frame clones and lacks some. The sample yields more than 85,000 clones, roughly nine tenths seen once. This CDR3 is built from 12 residues. Germline lookup yields CDR1 KGHSH and CDR2 LQKENI. Trimming took off 6 bases at V and 7 bases at J, with 9 bases between the two ends. Sequences were obtained from blood. The V gene is TRBV18, the J gene TRBJ2-2; D is uncertain. This TCR derives from a human donor in good health. The donor label of this sample is uncertain. CDR3 in DNA: TGTGCCAGCTCGCCTGGTGGCGGGGAGCTGTTTTTT. It specifies CASSPGGGELFF.